The text below deals with one T cell receptor beta chain. Using immunoSEQ multiplex PCR, the repertoire was profiled, and TCRdb retains in-frame clones only, with some absent. This table holds some 150,000 clones, around 83% found once. The data stem from a study of blood T cell repertoires in COVID-19. V lost 5 bases to trimming and J lost 8 bases, with 18 bases between them. The V gene's germline CDR1 is SSHAT and CDR2 FNYEAQ (reference sequence). CDR3 size: 15 residues. The origin of this receptor is a woman aged 50 to 60 with acute or convalescent COVID-19. Source material: peripheral blood. The gene calls are TRBV7-7 and TRBJ1-4; D possibly corresponds to TRBD1 (5 bases). CDR3 nucleotides: TGTGCCAGCAGCGGCCGGGACTGTCCTGAAGAAAAACTGTTTTTT. Translation: CASSGRDCPEEKLFF.